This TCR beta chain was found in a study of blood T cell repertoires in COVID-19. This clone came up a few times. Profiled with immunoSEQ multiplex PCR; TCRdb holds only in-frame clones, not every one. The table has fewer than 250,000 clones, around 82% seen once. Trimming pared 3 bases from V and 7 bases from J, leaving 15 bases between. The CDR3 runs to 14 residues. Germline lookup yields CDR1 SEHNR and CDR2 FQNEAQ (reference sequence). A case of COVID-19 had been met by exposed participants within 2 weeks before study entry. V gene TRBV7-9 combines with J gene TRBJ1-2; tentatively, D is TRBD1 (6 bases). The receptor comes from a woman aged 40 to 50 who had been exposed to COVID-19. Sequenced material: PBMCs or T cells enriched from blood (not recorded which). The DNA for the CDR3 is TGTGCCAGCAGCTTTGGGGCAGGGGAAGGTGGCTACACCTTC. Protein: CASSFGAGEGGYTF.